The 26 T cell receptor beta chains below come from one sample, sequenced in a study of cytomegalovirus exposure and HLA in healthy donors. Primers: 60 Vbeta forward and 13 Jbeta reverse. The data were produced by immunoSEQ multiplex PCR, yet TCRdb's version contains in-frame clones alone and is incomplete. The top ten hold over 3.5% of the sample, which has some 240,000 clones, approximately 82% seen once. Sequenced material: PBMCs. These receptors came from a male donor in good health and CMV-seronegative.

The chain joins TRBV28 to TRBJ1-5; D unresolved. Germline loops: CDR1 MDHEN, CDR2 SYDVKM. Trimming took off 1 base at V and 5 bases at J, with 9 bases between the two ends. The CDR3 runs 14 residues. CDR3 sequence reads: CASSLSHRDQPQHF. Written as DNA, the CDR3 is TGTGCCAGCAGTTTATCCCACCGGGATCAGCCCCAGCATTTT.

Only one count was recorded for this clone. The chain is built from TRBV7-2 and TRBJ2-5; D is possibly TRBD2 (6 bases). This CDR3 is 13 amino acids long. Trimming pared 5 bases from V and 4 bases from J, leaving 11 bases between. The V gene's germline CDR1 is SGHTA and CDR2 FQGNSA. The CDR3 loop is CASSLGTVETQYF. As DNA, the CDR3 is TGTGCCAGCAGCCTAGGGACTGTAGAGACCCAGTACTTC.

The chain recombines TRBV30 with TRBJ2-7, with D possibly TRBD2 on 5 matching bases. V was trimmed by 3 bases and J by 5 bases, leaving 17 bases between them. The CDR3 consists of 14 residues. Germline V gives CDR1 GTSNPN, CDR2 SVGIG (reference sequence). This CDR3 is CAWREGQAFHEQYF. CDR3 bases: TGTGCCTGGAGAGAGGGTCAGGCGTTCCACGAGCAGTACTTC.

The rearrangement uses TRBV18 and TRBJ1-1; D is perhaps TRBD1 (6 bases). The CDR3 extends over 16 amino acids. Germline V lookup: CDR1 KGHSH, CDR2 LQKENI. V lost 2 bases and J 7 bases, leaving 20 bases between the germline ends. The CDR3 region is CASSPRILNRVGEAFF. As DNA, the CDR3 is TGTGCCAGCTCACCAAGGATTCTGAACAGGGTAGGTGAAGCTTTCTTT.

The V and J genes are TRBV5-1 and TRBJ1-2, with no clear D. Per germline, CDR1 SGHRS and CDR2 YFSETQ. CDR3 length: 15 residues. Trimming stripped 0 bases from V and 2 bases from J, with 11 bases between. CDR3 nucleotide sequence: TGCGCCAGCAGCTTGGCGTCAGGCTCGAACTATGGCTACACCTTC. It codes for CASSLASGSNYGYTF.

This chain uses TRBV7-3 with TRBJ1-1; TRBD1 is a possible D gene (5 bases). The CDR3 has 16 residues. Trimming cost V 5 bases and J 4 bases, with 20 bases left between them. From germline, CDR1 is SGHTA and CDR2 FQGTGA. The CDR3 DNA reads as TGTGCCAGCAGCCCTGAAAGGACCCACGGGGGCACTGAAGCTTTCTTT. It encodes CASSPERTHGGTEAFF.

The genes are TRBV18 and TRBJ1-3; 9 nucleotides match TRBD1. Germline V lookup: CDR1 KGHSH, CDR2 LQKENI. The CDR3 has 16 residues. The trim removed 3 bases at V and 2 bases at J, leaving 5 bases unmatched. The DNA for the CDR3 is TGTGCCAGCTCACCCCGGGACAGGGTAGCTGGAAACACCATATATTTT. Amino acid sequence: CASSPRDRVAGNTIYF.

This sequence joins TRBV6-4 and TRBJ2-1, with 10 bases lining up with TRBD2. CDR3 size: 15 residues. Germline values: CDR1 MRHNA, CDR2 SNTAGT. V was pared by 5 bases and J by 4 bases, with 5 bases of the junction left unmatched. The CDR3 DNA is TGTGCCAGCAGTCTAGCGGGAGAGGGGTACAATGAGCAGTTCTTC. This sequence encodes CASSLAGEGYNEQFF.

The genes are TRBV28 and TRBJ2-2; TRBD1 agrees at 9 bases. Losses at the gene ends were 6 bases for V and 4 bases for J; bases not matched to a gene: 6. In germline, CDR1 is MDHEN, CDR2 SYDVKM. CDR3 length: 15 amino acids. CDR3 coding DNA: TGTGCCAGCAGGAAACAGGGGGCGAGCACCGGGGAGCTGTTTTTT. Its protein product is CASRKQGASTGELFF.

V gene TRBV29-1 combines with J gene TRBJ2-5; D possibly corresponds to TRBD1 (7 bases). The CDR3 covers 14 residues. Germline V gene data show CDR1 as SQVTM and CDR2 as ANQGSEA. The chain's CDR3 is CSGTGRTDRETQYF. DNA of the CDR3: TGCAGTGGGACGGGGAGGACGGACAGGGAGACCCAGTACTTC.

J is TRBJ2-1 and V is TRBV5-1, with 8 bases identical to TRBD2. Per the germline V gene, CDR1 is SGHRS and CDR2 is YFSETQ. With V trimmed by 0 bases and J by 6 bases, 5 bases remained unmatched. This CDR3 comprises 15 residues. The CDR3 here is CASSLAFGGGNEQFF. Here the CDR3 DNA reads TGCGCCAGCAGCTTGGCCTTCGGGGGGGGCAATGAGCAGTTCTTC. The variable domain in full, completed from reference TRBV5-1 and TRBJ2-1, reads KAGVTQTPRYLIKTRGQQVTLSCSPISGHRSVSWYQQTPGQGLQFLFEYFSETQRNKGNFPGRFSGRQFSNSRSEMNVSTLELGDSALYLCASSLAFGGGNEQFFGPGTRLTVL.

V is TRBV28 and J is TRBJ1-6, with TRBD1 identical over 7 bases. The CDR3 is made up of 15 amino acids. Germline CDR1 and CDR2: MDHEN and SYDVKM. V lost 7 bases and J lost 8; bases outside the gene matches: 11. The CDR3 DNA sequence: TGTGCCAGCACCCAAACAGGGGCACAACATTCACCCCTCCACTTT. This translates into CASTQTGAQHSPLHF.

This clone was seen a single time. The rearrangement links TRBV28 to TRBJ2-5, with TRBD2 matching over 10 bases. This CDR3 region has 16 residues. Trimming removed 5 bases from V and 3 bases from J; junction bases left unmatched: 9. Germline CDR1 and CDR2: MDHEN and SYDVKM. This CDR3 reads CASSKTGLAVKETQYF. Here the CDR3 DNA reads TGTGCCAGCAGTAAGACCGGACTAGCGGTAAAAGAGACCCAGTACTTC.

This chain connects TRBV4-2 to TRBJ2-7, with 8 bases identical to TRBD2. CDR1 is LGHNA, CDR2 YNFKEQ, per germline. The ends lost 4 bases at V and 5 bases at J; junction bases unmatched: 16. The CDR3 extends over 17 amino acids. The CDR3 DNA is TGTGCCAGCAGCCCAGCCATGGCCACGGCGGGAGGTCACGAGCAGTACTTC. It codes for CASSPAMATAGGHEQYF.

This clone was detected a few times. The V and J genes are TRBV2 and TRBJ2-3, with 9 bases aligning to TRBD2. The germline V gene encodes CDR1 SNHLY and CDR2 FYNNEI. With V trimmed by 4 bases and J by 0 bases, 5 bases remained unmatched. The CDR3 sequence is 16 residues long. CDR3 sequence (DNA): TGTGCCAGCAGTGTAAATCTAGCGGGAAGCACAGATACGCAGTATTTT. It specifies CASSVNLAGSTDTQYF.

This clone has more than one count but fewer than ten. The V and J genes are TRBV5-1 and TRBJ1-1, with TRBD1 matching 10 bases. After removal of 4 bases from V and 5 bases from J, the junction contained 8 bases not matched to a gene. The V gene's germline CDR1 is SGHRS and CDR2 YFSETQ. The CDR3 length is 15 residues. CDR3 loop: CASSHGWTGGTEAFF. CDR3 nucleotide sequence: TGCGCCAGCAGCCATGGGTGGACAGGGGGAACTGAAGCTTTCTTT.

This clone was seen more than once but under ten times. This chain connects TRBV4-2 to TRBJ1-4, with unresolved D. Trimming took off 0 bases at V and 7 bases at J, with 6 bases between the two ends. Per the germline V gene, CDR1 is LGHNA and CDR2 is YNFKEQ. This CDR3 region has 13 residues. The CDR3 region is CASSQDPREKLFF. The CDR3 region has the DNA TGTGCCAGCAGCCAAGATCCTCGTGAAAAACTGTTTTTT.

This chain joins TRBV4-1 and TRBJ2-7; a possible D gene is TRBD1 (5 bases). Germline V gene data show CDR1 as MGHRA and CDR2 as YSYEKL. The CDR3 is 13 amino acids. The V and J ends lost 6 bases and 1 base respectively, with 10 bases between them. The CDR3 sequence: CASSTDISYEQYF. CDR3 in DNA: TGCGCCAGCAGTACGGACATATCCTACGAGCAGTACTTC.

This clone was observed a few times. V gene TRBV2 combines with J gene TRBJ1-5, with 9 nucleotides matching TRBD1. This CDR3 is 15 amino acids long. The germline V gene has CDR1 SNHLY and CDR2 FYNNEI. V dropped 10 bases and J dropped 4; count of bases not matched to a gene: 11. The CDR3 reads CATALGGQGNQPQHF. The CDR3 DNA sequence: TGTGCCACCGCATTGGGGGGACAGGGAAATCAGCCCCAGCATTTT.

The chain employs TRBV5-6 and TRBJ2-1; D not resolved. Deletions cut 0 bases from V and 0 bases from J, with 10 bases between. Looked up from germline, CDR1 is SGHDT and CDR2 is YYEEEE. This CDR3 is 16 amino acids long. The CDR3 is CASSLVEAYSYNEQFF. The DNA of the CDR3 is TGTGCCAGCAGCTTGGTAGAGGCATACTCCTACAATGAGCAGTTCTTC.

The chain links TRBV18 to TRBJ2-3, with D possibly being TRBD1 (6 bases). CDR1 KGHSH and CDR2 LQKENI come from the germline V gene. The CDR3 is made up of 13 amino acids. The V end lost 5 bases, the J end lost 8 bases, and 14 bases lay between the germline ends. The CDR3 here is CASSTGLSSTQYF. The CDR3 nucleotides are TGTGCCAGCTCAACAGGGTTGTCAAGTACGCAGTATTTT. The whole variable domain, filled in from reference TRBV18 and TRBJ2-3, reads NAGVMQNPRHLVRRRGQEARLRCSPMKGHSHVYWYRQLPEEGLKFMVYLQKENIIDESGMPKERFSAEFPKEGPSILRIQQVVRGDSAAYFCASSTGLSSTQYFGPGTRLTVL.

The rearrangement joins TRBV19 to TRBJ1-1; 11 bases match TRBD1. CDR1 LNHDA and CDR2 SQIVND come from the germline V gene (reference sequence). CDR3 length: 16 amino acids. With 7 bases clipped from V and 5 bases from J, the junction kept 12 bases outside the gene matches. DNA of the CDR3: TGTGCCAGTAAAGGGACAGGGGGAAATTTGGGAACTGAAGCTTTCTTT. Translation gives CASKGTGGNLGTEAFF.

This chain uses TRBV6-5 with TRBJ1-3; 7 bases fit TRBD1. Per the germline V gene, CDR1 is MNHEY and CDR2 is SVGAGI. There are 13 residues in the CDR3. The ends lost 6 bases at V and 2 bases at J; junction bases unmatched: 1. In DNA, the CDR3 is TGTGCCAGCAGCGGACAGGCTGGAAACACCATATATTTT. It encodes CASSGQAGNTIYF.

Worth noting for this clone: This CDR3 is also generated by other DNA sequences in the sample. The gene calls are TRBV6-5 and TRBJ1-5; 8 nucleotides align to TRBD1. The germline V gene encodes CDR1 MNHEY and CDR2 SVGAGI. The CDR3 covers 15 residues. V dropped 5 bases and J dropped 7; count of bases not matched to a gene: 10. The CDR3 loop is CASSRGQGLSQPQHF. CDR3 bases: TGTGCCAGCAGTCGCGGACAGGGACTATCGCAGCCCCAGCATTTT.

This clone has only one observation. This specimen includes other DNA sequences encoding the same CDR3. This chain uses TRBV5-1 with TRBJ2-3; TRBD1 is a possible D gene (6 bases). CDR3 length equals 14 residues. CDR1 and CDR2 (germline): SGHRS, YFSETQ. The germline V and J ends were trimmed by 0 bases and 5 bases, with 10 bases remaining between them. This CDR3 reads CASSLGTGRDTQYF. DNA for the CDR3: TGCGCCAGCAGCTTGGGTACAGGGCGAGATACGCAGTATTTT. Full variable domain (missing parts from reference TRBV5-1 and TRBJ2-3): KAGVTQTPRYLIKTRGQQVTLSCSPISGHRSVSWYQQTPGQGLQFLFEYFSETQRNKGNFPGRFSGRQFSNSRSEMNVSTLELGDSALYLCASSLGTGRDTQYFGPGTRLTVL.

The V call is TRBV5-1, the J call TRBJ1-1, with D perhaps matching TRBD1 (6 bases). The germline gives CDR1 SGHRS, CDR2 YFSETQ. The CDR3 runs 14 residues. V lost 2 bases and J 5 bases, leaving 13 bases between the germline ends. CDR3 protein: CASSFDGGRTEAFF. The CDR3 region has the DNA TGCGCCAGCAGCTTCGATGGGGGCAGGACTGAAGCTTTCTTT. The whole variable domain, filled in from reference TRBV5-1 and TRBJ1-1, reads KAGVTQTPRYLIKTRGQQVTLSCSPISGHRSVSWYQQTPGQGLQFLFEYFSETQRNKGNFPGRFSGRQFSNSRSEMNVSTLELGDSALYLCASSFDGGRTEAFFGQGTRLTVV.